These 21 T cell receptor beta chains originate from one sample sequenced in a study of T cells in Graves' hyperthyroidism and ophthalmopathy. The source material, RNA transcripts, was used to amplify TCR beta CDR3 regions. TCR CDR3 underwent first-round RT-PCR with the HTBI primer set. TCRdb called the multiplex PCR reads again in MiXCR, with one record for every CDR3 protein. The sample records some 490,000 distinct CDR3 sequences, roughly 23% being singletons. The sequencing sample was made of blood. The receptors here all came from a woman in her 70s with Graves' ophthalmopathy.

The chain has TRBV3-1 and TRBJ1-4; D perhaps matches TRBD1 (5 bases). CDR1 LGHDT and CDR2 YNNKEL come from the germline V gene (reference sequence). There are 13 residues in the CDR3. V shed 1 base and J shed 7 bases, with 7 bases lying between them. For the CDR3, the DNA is TGTGCCAGCAGCCAAGTGGGGGGTGAAAAACTGTTTTTT. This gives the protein CASSQVGGEKLFF.

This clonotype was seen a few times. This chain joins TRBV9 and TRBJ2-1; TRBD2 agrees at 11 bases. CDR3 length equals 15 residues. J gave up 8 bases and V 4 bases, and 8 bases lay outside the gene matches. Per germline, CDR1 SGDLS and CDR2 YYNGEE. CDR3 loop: CASSISGRAGDEQFF. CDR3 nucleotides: TGTGCCAGCAGCATTAGCGGGAGGGCGGGAGATGAGCAGTTCTTC.

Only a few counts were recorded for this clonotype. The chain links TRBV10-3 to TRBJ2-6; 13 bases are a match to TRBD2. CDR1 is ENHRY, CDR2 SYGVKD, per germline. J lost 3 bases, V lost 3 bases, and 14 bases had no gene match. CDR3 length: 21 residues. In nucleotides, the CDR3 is TGTGCCATCAGTGACTTACTAGCGGGAGGGCGAAAATGGGGTGGGGCCAACGTCCTGACTTTC. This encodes CAISDLLAGGRKWGGANVLTF.

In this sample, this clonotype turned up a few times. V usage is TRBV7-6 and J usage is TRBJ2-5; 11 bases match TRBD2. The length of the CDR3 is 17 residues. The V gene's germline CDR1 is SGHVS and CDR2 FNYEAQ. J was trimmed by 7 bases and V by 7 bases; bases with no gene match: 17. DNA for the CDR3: TGTGCCAGCACCGGAGGGACTAGCGGCAGCATCAGGGCGACCCAGTACTTC. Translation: CASTGGTSGSIRATQYF. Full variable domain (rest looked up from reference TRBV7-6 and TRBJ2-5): GAGVSQSPRYKVTKRGQDVALRCDPISGHVSLYWYRQALGQGPEFLTYFNYEAQQDKSGLPNDRFSAERPEGSISTLTIQRTEQRDSAMYRCASTGGTSGSIRATQYFGPGTRLLVL.

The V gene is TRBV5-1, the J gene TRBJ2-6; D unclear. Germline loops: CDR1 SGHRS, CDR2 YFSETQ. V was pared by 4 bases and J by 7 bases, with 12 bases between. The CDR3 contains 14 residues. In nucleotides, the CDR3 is TGCGCCAGCAGCGCCGCCCCCCTAGCCAACGTCCTGACTTTC. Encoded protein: CASSAAPLANVLTF. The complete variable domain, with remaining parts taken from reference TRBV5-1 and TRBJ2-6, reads KAGVTQTPRYLIKTRGQQVTLSCSPISGHRSVSWYQQTPGQGLQFLFEYFSETQRNKGNFPGRFSGRQFSNSRSEMNVSTLELGDSALYLCASSAAPLANVLTFGAGSRLTVL.

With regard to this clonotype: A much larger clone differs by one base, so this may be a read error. The CDR3 loop is CASNPTGKQYF. Here the CDR3 DNA reads TGTGCCAGCAACCCGACAGGGAAACAGTACTTC. The chain uses TRBV2 and TRBJ2-5; 7 nucleotides align to TRBD1. The CDR3 sequence is 11 residues long. J lost 11 bases, V lost 7 bases, and 7 bases had no gene match. The germline gives CDR1 SNHLY, CDR2 FYNNEI.

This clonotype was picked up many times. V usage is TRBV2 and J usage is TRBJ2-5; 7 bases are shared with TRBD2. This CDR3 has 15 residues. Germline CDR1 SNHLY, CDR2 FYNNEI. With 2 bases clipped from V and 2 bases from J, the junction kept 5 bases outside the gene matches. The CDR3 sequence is CASSEKTSVQETQYF. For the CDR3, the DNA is TGTGCCAGCAGTGAAAAAACTAGCGTTCAAGAGACCCAGTACTTC. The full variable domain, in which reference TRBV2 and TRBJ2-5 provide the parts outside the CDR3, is EPEVTQTPSHQVTQMGQEVILRCVPISNHLYFYWYRQILGQKVEFLVSFYNNEISEKSEIFDDQFSVERPDGSNFTLKIRSTKLEDSAMYFCASSEKTSVQETQYFGPGTRLLVL.

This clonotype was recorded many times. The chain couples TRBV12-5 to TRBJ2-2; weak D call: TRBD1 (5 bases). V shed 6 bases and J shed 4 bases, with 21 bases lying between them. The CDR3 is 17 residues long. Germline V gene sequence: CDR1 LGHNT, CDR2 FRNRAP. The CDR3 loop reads CASGLRYRLRGTGELFF. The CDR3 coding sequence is TGTGCTAGTGGCCTTCGCTACAGGCTCCGTGGCACCGGGGAGCTGTTTTTT.

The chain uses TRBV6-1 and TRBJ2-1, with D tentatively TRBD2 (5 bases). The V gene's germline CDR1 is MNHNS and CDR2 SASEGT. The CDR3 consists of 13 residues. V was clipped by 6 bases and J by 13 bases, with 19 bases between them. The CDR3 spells CASRGLGEREQFF. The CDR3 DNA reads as TGTGCCAGCAGAGGACTGGGCGAGCGTGAACAGTTCTTC.

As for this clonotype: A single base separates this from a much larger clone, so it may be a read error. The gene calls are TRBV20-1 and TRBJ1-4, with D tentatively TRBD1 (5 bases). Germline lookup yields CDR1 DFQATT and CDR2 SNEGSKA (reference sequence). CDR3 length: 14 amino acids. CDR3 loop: CSARGGGEFEKLSF. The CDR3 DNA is TGCAGTGCTAGAGGGGGCGGGGAGTTTGAAAAACTGTCTTTT.

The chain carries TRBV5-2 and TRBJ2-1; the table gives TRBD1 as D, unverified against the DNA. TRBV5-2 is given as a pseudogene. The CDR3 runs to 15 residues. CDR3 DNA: TGTGCCAGCACCCTGAGGAGGGGGCTTCACAATGAGCAGTTCTTC. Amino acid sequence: CASTLRRGLHNEQFF.

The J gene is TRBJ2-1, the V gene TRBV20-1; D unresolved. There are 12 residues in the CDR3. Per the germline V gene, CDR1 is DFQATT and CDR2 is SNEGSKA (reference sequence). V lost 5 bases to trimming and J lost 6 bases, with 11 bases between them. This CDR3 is CSARLNFNEQFF. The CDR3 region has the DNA TGCAGTGCTCGACTCAATTTCAATGAGCAGTTCTTC.

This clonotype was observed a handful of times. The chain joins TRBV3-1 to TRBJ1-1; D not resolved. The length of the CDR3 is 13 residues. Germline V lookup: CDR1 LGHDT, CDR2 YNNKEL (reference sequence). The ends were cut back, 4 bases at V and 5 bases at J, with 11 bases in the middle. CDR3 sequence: CASSLGIGTEAFF. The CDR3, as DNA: TGTGCCAGCAGCCTTGGAATCGGAACTGAAGCTTTCTTT. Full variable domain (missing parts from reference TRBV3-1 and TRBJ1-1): DTAVSQTPKYLVTQMGNDKSIKCEQNLGHDTMYWYKQDSKKFLKIMFSYNNKELIINETVPNRFSPKSPDKAHLNLHINSLELGDSAVYFCASSLGIGTEAFFGQGTRLTVV.

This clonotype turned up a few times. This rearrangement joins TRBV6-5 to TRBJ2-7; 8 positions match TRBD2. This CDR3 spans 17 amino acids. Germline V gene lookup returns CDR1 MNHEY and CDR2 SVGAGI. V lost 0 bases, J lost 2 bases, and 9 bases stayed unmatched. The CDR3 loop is CASSYSTGSGRTYEQYF. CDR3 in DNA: TGTGCCAGCAGTTACTCGACGGGGAGCGGGAGAACCTACGAGCAGTACTTC.

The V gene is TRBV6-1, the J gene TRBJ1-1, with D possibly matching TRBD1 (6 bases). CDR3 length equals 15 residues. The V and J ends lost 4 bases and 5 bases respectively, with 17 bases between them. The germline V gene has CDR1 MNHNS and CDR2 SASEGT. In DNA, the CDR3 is TGTGCCAGCAGTGCCGGCCTGGAAGGGGGTACTGAAGCTTTCTTT. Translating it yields CASSAGLEGGTEAFF.

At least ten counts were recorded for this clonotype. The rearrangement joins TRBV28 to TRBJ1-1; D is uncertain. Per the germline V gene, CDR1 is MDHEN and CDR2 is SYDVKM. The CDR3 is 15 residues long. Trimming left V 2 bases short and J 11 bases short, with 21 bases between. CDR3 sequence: CASSLVAREANVAFF. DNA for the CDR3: TGTGCCAGCAGTTTAGTGGCCCGAGAGGCCAATGTGGCTTTCTTT.

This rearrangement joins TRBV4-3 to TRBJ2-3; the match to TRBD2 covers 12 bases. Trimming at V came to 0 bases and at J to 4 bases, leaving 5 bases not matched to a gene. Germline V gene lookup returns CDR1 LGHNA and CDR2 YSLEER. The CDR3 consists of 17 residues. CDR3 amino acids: CASSQESSGRVADTQYF. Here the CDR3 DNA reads TGCGCCAGCAGCCAAGAATCTAGCGGGAGGGTCGCAGATACGCAGTATTTT.

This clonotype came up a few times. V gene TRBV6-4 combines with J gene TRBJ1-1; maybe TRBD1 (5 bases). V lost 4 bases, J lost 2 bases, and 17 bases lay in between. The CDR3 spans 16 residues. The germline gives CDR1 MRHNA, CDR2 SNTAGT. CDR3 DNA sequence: TGTGCCAGCAGTGCCAAACCGACAGCTAGTAACACTGAAGCTTTCTTT. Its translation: CASSAKPTASNTEAFF.

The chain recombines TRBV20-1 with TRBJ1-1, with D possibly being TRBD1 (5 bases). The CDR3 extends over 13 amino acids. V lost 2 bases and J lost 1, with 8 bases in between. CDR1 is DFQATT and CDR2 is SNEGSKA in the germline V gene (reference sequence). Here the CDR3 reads CSARQGQNTEAFF. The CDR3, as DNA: TGCAGTGCTAGACAGGGCCAGAACACTGAAGCTTTCTTT.

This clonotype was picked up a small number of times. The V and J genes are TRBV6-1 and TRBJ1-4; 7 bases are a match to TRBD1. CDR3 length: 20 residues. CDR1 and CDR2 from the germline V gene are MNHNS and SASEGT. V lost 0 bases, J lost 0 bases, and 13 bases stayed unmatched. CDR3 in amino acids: CASSEALQGTILPTNEKLFF. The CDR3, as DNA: TGTGCCAGCAGTGAAGCATTACAGGGGACGATCCTCCCAACTAATGAAAAACTGTTTTTT.

CDR3 amino acids: CASRDTTEAFF. The DNA for the CDR3 is TGTGCCAGCAGAGACACCACTGAAGCTTTCTTT. The chain joins TRBV6-2 or TRBV6-3 to TRBJ1-1; D is ambiguous. The V gene's germline CDR1 is MNHEY and CDR2 SVGEGT. Trimming shortened V by 6 bases and J by 4 bases, and 6 bases separated the two germline ends. This CDR3 comprises 11 residues.